The rows below give T cell receptor beta chains drawn from one sample of a study of cytomegalovirus exposure and HLA in healthy donors. Sequenced by immunoSEQ multiplex PCR; TCRdb stores in-frame clones only, minus some. The sample holds 110,000 to 150,000 clones, about 8.9% seen once. The source material was PBMCs. The receptors were gathered from a man aged 50 to 59 in good health and CMV-seronegative. The CDR3 runs from the conserved cysteine through the conserved F or W. Each record gives: J gene, V gene, clone size, D gene, CDR3 protein, CDR3 DNA. The D gene is left open where the match is weak. Not all rows give a size; the values are once, few, many and, for expanded clones, a class.

j_call: TRBJ1-1; v_call: TRBV18; clone_size: NA; d_call: NA; cdr3_aa: CASLSDSDTEAFF; cdr3_nt: TGTGCCAGCTTATCGGACAGTGACACTGAAGCTTTCTTT
j_call: TRBJ1-6; v_call: TRBV13; clone_size: few; d_call: TRBD1; cdr3_aa: CASSRDSDSPLHF; cdr3_nt: TGTGCCAGCAGCCGGGACAGCGATTCACCCCTCCACTTT
j_call: TRBJ2-4; v_call: TRBV6-1; clone_size: few; d_call: TRBD1; cdr3_aa: CASSSGTVAKNIQYF; cdr3_nt: TGTGCCAGCAGTTCCGGGACAGTAGCCAAAAACATTCAGTACTTC
j_call: TRBJ1-2; v_call: TRBV12-5; clone_size: NA; d_call: NA; cdr3_aa: CASGRGDDSNYGYTF; cdr3_nt: TGTGCTAGTGGCCGCGGGGATGACAGTAACTATGGCTACACCTTC
j_call: TRBJ2-3; v_call: TRBV6-5; clone_size: few; d_call: NA; cdr3_aa: CASLAPNTDTQYF; cdr3_nt: TGTGCCAGCTTAGCCCCGAACACAGATACGCAGTATTTT
j_call: TRBJ2-3; v_call: TRBV27; clone_size: NA; d_call: TRBD1; cdr3_aa: CASSQTGTDTQYF; cdr3_nt: TGTGCCAGCAGTCAAACCGGGACAGATACGCAATATTTT
j_call: TRBJ2-7; v_call: TRBV6-6; clone_size: NA; d_call: TRBD2; cdr3_aa: CASSYSASGANYEQYF; cdr3_nt: TGTGCCAGCAGTTACTCGGCTAGCGGGGCAAACTACGAGCAGTACTTC
j_call: TRBJ2-5; v_call: TRBV6-5; clone_size: NA; d_call: TRBD1; cdr3_aa: CASSYFGTAKETQYF; cdr3_nt: TGTGCCAGCAGTTATTTCGGGACAGCAAAAGAGACCCAGTACTTC
j_call: TRBJ2-7; v_call: TRBV28; clone_size: few; d_call: TRBD2; cdr3_aa: CAIPLLAGGLYF; cdr3_nt: TGTGCCATACCATTACTCGCGGGGGGGCTGTACTTC
j_call: TRBJ1-1; v_call: TRBV7-2; clone_size: NA; d_call: NA; cdr3_aa: CASSSQGNTEAFF; cdr3_nt: TGTGCCAGCAGCTCGCAGGGAAACACTGAAGCTTTCTTT
j_call: TRBJ2-2; v_call: TRBV2; clone_size: NA; d_call: TRBD2; cdr3_aa: CASRLAENTGELFF; cdr3_nt: TGTGCCAGCAGACTAGCGGAGAACACCGGGGAGCTGTTTTTT
j_call: TRBJ1-2; v_call: TRBV7-8; clone_size: few; d_call: TRBD1; cdr3_aa: CASSLEGTGGSNYGYTF; cdr3_nt: TGTGCCAGCAGCTTAGAGGGGACAGGGGGGTCCAACTATGGCTACACCTTC
j_call: TRBJ1-5; v_call: TRBV6-6; clone_size: few; d_call: TRBD1; cdr3_aa: CASSAPGGEGNQPQHF; cdr3_nt: TGTGCCAGCAGTGCCCCAGGGGGTGAAGGCAATCAGCCCCAGCATTTT
j_call: TRBJ1-4; v_call: TRBV6-1; clone_size: few; d_call: NA; cdr3_aa: CASRGGPGEKLFF; cdr3_nt: TGTGCCAGCAGGGGGGGACCGGGTGAAAAACTGTTTTTT
j_call: TRBJ2-1; v_call: TRBV7-9; clone_size: few; d_call: NA; cdr3_aa: CASSLGGAGAGNEQFF; cdr3_nt: TGTGCCAGCAGCTTAGGTGGGGCAGGGGCGGGCAATGAGCAGTTCTTC
j_call: TRBJ2-7; v_call: TRBV2; clone_size: few; d_call: TRBD1; cdr3_aa: CASSERQGGVFREQYF; cdr3_nt: TGTGCCAGCAGTGAACGACAGGGGGGAGTTTTTCGCGAGCAGTACTTC
j_call: TRBJ1-1; v_call: TRBV18; clone_size: few; d_call: TRBD1; cdr3_aa: CASSSGTGTEAFF; cdr3_nt: TGTGCCAGCTCGTCCGGGACAGGGACTGAAGCTTTCTTT
j_call: TRBJ2-2; v_call: TRBV7-2; clone_size: NA; d_call: TRBD1; cdr3_aa: CASSLNRGAGELFF; cdr3_nt: TGTGCCAGCAGCTTAAACAGGGGTGCCGGGGAGCTGTTTTTT
j_call: TRBJ2-5; v_call: TRBV9; clone_size: NA; d_call: NA; cdr3_aa: CASSGREIQETQYF; cdr3_nt: TGTGCCAGCAGCGGCCGAGAGATACAAGAGACCCAGTACTTC
j_call: TRBJ2-7; v_call: TRBV15; clone_size: NA; d_call: TRBD2; cdr3_aa: CATSRAGGGDEQYF; cdr3_nt: TGTGCCACCAGCAGGGCGGGAGGAGGCGACGAGCAGTACTTC
j_call: TRBJ1-4; v_call: TRBV7-9; clone_size: few; d_call: TRBD1; cdr3_aa: CASHSYRGTVNEKLFF; cdr3_nt: TGTGCCAGCCATTCTTACAGGGGGACCGTGAATGAAAAACTGTTTTTT
j_call: TRBJ2-5; v_call: TRBV5-1; clone_size: few; d_call: TRBD2; cdr3_aa: CASSLGASGGTGQETQYF; cdr3_nt: TGCGCCAGCAGCTTGGGCGCTAGCGGGGGGACCGGACAAGAGACCCAGTACTTC
j_call: TRBJ2-5; v_call: TRBV5-6; clone_size: few; d_call: TRBD2; cdr3_aa: CASSLGFRGGQETQYF; cdr3_nt: TGTGCCAGCAGCTTGGGTTTCCGGGGGGGGCAAGAGACCCAGTACTTC
j_call: TRBJ2-7; v_call: TRBV7-9; clone_size: NA; d_call: TRBD1; cdr3_aa: CASSSSGQGYEQYF; cdr3_nt: TGTGCCAGCAGCTCCTCCGGACAGGGCTACGAGCAGTACTTC
j_call: TRBJ2-3; v_call: TRBV14; clone_size: NA; d_call: TRBD2; cdr3_aa: CASHLGTSGTGADTQYF; cdr3_nt: TGTGCCAGCCATCTGGGGACTAGCGGGACCGGGGCAGATACGCAGTATTTT
j_call: TRBJ1-1; v_call: TRBV27; clone_size: NA; d_call: NA; cdr3_aa: CAIKQGKNTEAFF; cdr3_nt: TGTGCCATCAAGCAGGGGAAGAACACTGAAGCTTTCTTT
j_call: TRBJ1-6; v_call: TRBV5-1; clone_size: few; d_call: NA; cdr3_aa: CASSFDRGSYNSPLHF; cdr3_nt: TGCGCCAGCAGCTTCGACCGAGGCTCCTATAATTCACCCCTCCACTTT
j_call: TRBJ2-5; v_call: TRBV14; clone_size: NA; d_call: NA; cdr3_aa: CASSQRVGTLETQYF; cdr3_nt: TGTGCCAGCAGCCAGAGGGTAGGCACCTTGGAGACCCAGTACTTC
j_call: TRBJ1-5; v_call: TRBV11-2; clone_size: few; d_call: NA; cdr3_aa: CASSFSPQGGNQPQHF; cdr3_nt: TGTGCCAGCAGCTTTTCCCCTCAAGGGGGCAATCAGCCCCAGCATTTT
j_call: TRBJ1-5; v_call: TRBV7-2; clone_size: NA; d_call: TRBD1; cdr3_aa: CASSSQTGTGHQPQHF; cdr3_nt: TGTGCCAGCAGCTCCCAAACCGGGACAGGGCATCAGCCCCAGCATTTT
j_call: TRBJ2-7; v_call: TRBV27; clone_size: few; d_call: TRBD1; cdr3_aa: CASSDRGREQYF; cdr3_nt: TGTGCCAGCAGCGACAGGGGGCGAGAGCAGTACTTC
j_call: TRBJ2-2; v_call: TRBV29-1; clone_size: NA; d_call: NA; cdr3_aa: CSVVGAGVNTGELFF; cdr3_nt: TGCAGCGTTGTCGGGGCAGGGGTGAACACCGGGGAGCTGTTTTTT
j_call: TRBJ2-1; v_call: TRBV7-3; clone_size: NA; d_call: NA; cdr3_aa: CASSSPGHFYNEQFF; cdr3_nt: TGTGCCAGCAGCTCTCCGGGACACTTCTACAATGAGCAGTTCTTC
j_call: TRBJ2-7; v_call: TRBV7-8; clone_size: few; d_call: NA; cdr3_aa: CASSLSYEQYF; cdr3_nt: TGTGCCAGCAGCTTATCTTACGAGCAGTACTTC
j_call: TRBJ1-1; v_call: TRBV6-1; clone_size: NA; d_call: NA; cdr3_aa: CAGGAMNTEAFF; cdr3_nt: TGTGCCGGGGGGGCCATGAACACTGAAGCTTTCTTT
j_call: TRBJ2-1; v_call: TRBV5-1; clone_size: NA; d_call: TRBD2; cdr3_aa: CASSFNLAVSSYNEQFF; cdr3_nt: TGCGCCAGCAGCTTTAATCTAGCGGTTAGCTCCTACAATGAGCAGTTCTTC
j_call: TRBJ1-1; v_call: TRBV6-1; clone_size: NA; d_call: TRBD1; cdr3_aa: CASGDRGNLMNTEAFF; cdr3_nt: TGTGCCAGCGGTGACAGGGGCAATCTCATGAACACTGAAGCTTTCTTT
j_call: TRBJ2-2; v_call: TRBV5-1; clone_size: few; d_call: TRBD2; cdr3_aa: CASSSFPGLAGGELFF; cdr3_nt: TGCGCCAGCAGCTCCTTTCCGGGACTAGCGGGCGGGGAGCTGTTTTTT
j_call: TRBJ1-2; v_call: TRBV6-5; clone_size: NA; d_call: TRBD1; cdr3_aa: CASRRGQGDSYGYTF; cdr3_nt: TGTGCCAGCCGCAGGGGGCAGGGGGACAGCTATGGCTACACCTTC
j_call: TRBJ1-5; v_call: TRBV6-5; clone_size: few; d_call: TRBD1; cdr3_aa: CASSPGQGAQGEHF; cdr3_nt: TGTGCCAGCAGCCCGGGACAGGGGGCCCAGGGGGAGCATTTT
j_call: TRBJ1-5; v_call: TRBV27; clone_size: NA; d_call: TRBD1; cdr3_aa: CASSSRTGGFHQPQHF; cdr3_nt: TGTGCCAGCAGTTCCCGGACAGGAGGGTTTCATCAGCCCCAGCATTTT
j_call: TRBJ2-5; v_call: TRBV18; clone_size: few; d_call: TRBD1; cdr3_aa: CASSPPGQKETQYF; cdr3_nt: TGTGCCAGCTCACCACCGGGACAGAAAGAGACCCAGTACTTC
j_call: TRBJ2-1; v_call: TRBV30; clone_size: NA; d_call: NA; cdr3_aa: CAYHPRTAHEQFF; cdr3_nt: TGTGCCTACCACCCCAGGACAGCCCATGAGCAGTTCTTC
j_call: TRBJ2-3; v_call: TRBV5-4; clone_size: NA; d_call: NA; cdr3_aa: CASSQEGFTDTQYF; cdr3_nt: TGTGCCAGCAGCCAGGAGGGGTTCACAGATACGCAGTATTTT
j_call: TRBJ1-5; v_call: TRBV12-5; clone_size: NA; d_call: NA; cdr3_aa: CASGLGLNQPQHF; cdr3_nt: TGTGCTAGTGGCCTTGGGCTGAATCAGCCCCAGCATTTT